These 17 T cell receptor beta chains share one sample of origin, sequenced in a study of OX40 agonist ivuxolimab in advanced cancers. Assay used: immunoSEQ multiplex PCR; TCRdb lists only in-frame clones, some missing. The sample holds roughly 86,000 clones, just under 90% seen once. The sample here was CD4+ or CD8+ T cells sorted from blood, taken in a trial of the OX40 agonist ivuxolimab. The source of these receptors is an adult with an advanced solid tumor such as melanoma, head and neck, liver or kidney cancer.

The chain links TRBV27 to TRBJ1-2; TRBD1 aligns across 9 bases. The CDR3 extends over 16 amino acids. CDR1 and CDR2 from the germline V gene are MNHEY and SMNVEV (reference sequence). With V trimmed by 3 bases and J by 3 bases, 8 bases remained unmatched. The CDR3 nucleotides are TGTGCCAGCAGTTTCACTCCGGGACAGGGCGACTATGGCTACACCTTC. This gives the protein CASSFTPGQGDYGYTF.

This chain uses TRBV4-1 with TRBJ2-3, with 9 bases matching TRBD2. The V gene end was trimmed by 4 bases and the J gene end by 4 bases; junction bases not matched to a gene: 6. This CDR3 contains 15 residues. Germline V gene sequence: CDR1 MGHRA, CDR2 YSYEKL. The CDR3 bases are TGCGCCAGCAGCCTTAGGGGCGGGAGGGCAGATACGCAGTATTTT. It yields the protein CASSLRGGRADTQYF.

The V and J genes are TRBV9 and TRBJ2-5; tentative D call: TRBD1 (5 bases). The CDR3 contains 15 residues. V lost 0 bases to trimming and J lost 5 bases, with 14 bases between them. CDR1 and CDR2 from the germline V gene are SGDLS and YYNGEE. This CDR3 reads CASSVALAGWETQYF. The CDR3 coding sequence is TGTGCCAGCAGCGTAGCTTTGGCAGGGTGGGAGACCCAGTACTTC.

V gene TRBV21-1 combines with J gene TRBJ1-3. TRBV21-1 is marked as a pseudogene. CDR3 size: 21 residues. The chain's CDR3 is CASSKAGRTPSPPSSGNTIYF. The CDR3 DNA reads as TGTGCCAGCAGCAAAGCGGGGAGGACACCCTCGCCCCCAAGCTCTGGAAACACCATATATTTT.

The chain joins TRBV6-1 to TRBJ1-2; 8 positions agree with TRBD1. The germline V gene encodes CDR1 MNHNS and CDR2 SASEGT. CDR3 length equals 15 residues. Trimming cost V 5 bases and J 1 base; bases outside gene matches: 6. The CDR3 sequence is CASSPGQGGNYGYTF. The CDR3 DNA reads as TGTGCCAGCAGTCCCGGACAGGGTGGTAACTATGGCTACACCTTC.

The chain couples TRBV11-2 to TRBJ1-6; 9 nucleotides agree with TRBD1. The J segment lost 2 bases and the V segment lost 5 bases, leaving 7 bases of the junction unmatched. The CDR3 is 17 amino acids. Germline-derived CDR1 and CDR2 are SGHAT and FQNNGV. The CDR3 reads CASSIPGTGTYNSPLHF. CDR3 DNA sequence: TGTGCCAGCAGCATACCCGGGACAGGGACCTATAATTCACCCCTCCACTTT.

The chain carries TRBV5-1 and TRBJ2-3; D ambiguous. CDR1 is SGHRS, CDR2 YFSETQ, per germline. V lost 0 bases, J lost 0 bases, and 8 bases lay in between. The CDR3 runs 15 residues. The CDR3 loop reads CASSLVGSSTDTQYF. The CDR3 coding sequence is TGCGCCAGCAGCTTGGTGGGGTCGAGCACAGATACGCAGTATTTT.

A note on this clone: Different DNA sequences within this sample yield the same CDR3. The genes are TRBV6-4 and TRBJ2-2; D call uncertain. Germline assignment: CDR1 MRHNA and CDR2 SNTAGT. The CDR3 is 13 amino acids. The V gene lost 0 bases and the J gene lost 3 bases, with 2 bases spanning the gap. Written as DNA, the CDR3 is TGTGCCAGCAGTGACTCAGACACCGGGGAGCTGTTTTTT. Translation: CASSDSDTGELFF.

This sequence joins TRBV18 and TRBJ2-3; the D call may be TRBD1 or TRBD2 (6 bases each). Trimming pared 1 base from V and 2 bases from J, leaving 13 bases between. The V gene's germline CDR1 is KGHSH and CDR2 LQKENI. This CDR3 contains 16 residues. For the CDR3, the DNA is TGTGCCAGCTCACCACGGACGGGGGCTTCCACAGATACGCAGTATTTT. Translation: CASSPRTGASTDTQYF.

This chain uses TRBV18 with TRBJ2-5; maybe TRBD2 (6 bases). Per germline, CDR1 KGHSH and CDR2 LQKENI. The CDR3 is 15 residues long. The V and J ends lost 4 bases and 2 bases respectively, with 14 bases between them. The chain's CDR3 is CASSLTGTPQETQYF. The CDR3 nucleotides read TGTGCCAGCTCACTAACTGGGACTCCTCAAGAGACCCAGTACTTC.

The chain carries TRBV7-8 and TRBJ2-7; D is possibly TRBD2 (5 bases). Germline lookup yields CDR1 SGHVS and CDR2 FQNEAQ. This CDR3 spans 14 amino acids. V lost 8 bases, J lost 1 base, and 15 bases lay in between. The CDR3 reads CASGVSTGSYEQYF. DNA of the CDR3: TGTGCCAGCGGGGTCAGCACGGGATCCTACGAGCAGTACTTC.

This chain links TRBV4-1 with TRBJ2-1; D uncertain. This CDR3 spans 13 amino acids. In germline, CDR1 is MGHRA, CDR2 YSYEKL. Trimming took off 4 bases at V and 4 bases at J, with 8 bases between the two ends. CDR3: CASSPRWYNEQFF. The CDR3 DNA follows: TGCGCCAGCAGCCCCCGGTGGTACAATGAGCAGTTCTTC.

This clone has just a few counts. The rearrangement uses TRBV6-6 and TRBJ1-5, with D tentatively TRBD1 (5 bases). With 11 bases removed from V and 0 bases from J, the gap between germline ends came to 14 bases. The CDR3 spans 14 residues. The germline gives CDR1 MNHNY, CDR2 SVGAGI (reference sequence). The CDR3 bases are TGTGCCGCCAAACAGGCATTTAGCAATCAGCCCCAGCATTTT. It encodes CAAKQAFSNQPQHF.

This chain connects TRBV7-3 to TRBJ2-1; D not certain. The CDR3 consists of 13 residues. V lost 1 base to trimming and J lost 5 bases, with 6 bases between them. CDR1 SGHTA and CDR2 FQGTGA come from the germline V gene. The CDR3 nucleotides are TGTGCCAGCAGCTTAAGCGAAAACAATGAGCAGTTCTTC. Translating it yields CASSLSENNEQFF.

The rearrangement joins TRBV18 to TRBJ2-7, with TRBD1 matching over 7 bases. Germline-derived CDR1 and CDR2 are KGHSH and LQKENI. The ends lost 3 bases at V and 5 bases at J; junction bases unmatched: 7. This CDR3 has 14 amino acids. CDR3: CASSPDRAPHEQYF. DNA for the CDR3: TGTGCCAGCTCACCCGACAGGGCCCCACACGAGCAGTACTTC.

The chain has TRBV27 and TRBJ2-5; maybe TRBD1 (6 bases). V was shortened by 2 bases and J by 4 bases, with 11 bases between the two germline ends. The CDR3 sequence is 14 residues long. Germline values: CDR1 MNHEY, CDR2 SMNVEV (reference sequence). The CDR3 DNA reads TGTGCCAGCAGTTTAGAGGTCAGGGGAGAGACCCAGTACTTC. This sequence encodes CASSLEVRGETQYF.

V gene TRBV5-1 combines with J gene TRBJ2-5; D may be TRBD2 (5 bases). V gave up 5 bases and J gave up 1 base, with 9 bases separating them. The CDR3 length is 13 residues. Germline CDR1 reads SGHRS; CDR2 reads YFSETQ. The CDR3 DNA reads TGCGCCAGCAGTTCCGGGGTCCAAGAGACCCAGTACTTC. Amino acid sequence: CASSSGVQETQYF.